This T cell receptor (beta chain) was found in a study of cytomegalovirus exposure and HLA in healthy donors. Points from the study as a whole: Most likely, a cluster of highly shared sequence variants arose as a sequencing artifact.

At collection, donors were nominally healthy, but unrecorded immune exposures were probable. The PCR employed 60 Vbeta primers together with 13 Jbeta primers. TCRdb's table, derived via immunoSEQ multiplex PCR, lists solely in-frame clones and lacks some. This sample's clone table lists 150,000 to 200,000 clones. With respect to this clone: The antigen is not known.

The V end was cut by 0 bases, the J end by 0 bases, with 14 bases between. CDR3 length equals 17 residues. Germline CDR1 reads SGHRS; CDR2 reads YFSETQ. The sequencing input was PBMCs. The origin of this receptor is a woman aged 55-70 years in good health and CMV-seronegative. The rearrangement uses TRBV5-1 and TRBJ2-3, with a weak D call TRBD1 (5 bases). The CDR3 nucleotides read TGCGCCAGCAGCTTGGGTGAGTGGACACAGAGCACAGATACGCAGTATTTT. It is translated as CASSLGEWTQSTDTQYF.